This passage covers 23 T cell receptor beta chains from one sample sequenced in a study of OX40 agonist ivuxolimab in advanced cancers. TCRdb keeps only in-frame clones here, not all; method: immunoSEQ multiplex PCR. This table has 70,000 to 90,000 clones, about 92% appearing once. Sequences were derived from CD4+ or CD8+ T cells sorted from blood, sampled in a trial of the OX40 agonist ivuxolimab. These receptors came from an adult with an advanced solid tumor such as melanoma, head and neck, liver or kidney cancer.

The chain employs TRBV27 and TRBJ1-2; 7 positions agree with TRBD1. The germline CDR1 and CDR2 sequences are MNHEY and SMNVEV (reference sequence). This CDR3 comprises 14 residues. J was trimmed by 8 bases and V by 3 bases; bases with no gene match: 9. The CDR3 DNA sequence: TGTGCCAGCAGTTTTGGGACAGCTCTTGGGGGCTACACCTTC. As protein: CASSFGTALGGYTF.

The chain employs TRBV18 and TRBJ2-3; 7 nucleotides match TRBD1. Per the germline V gene, CDR1 is KGHSH and CDR2 is LQKENI. The ends lost 8 bases at V and 1 base at J; junction bases unmatched: 12. The CDR3 is made up of 16 amino acids. As DNA, the CDR3 is TGTGCCAGCACCCTTACTAGGGGGCGAGGCACAGATACGCAGTATTTT. Encoded protein: CASTLTRGRGTDTQYF.

The chain links TRBV5-1 to TRBJ2-7; the D call may be TRBD1 or TRBD2 (5 bases each). The CDR3 is 16 residues long. Germline V gene sequence: CDR1 SGHRS, CDR2 YFSETQ. The V end was cut by 0 bases, the J end by 4 bases, with 17 bases between. CDR3 sequence: CASSLASGRQTYEQYF. The CDR3, as DNA: TGCGCCAGCAGCTTGGCCTCGGGACGCCAGACATACGAGCAGTACTTC. Using reference TRBV5-1 and TRBJ2-7 for the parts outside the CDR3, the full variable domain is KAGVTQTPRYLIKTRGQQVTLSCSPISGHRSVSWYQQTPGQGLQFLFEYFSETQRNKGNFPGRFSGRQFSNSRSEMNVSTLELGDSALYLCASSLASGRQTYEQYFGPGTRLTVT.

The chain uses TRBV7-2 and TRBJ2-7, with D unresolved. The CDR3 runs to 14 residues. V was cut by 5 bases and J by 5 bases, with 16 bases left in between. Germline loops: CDR1 SGHTA, CDR2 FQGNSA. The CDR3 protein is CASSPGPRPHEQYF. CDR3 in DNA: TGTGCCAGCAGCCCCGGGCCTCGCCCTCACGAGCAGTACTTC.

The CDR3 DNA reads as TGTGCCAGTAACCCGAGGCAGGGTAGCACCGGGGAGCTGTTTTTT. Protein sequence: CASNPRQGSTGELFF. The chain recombines TRBV19 with TRBJ2-2, with TRBD1 as a possible D gene (5 bases). Per the germline V gene, CDR1 is LNHDA and CDR2 is SQIVND (reference sequence). CDR3 size: 15 residues. V lost 7 bases to trimming and J lost 4 bases, with 16 bases between them.

The chain links TRBV30 to TRBJ2-1; no definite D call. The CDR3 is 14 residues long. V shed 3 bases and J shed 1 base, with 10 bases lying between them. Germline CDR1 is GTSNPN and CDR2 is SVGIG (reference sequence). CDR3 sequence reads: CAWRGKGSYNEQFF. CDR3 DNA sequence: TGTGCCTGGAGGGGGAAGGGATCCTACAATGAGCAGTTCTTC.

This chain links TRBV4-3 with TRBJ1-1; D may be TRBD1 (5 bases). CDR3 size: 16 residues. Germline CDR1 and CDR2: LGHNA and YSLEER. With 3 bases removed from V and 2 bases from J, the gap between germline ends came to 16 bases. CDR3 sequence reads: CASSHVGAGINTEAFF. In DNA form, the CDR3 reads TGCGCCAGCAGCCACGTTGGAGCAGGGATTAACACTGAAGCTTTCTTT.

This clone appeared a few times. The gene calls are TRBV15 and TRBJ1-4; 10 positions match TRBD1. Germline V gene data show CDR1 as LNHNV and CDR2 as YYDKDF (reference sequence). V lost 3 bases and J lost 8; bases outside the gene matches: 6. The CDR3 runs 15 residues. CDR3 sequence (DNA): TGTGCCACCAGCAGGGGACAGGGGCGAGGGGAAAAACTGTTTTTT. Its protein is CATSRGQGRGEKLFF.

The chain is built from TRBV6-6 and TRBJ2-1, with TRBD1 identical over 7 bases. The junction had 4 bases not matched to a gene; V was cut back by 3 bases and J by 5 bases. The CDR3 length is 14 residues. The V gene's germline CDR1 is MNHNY and CDR2 SVGAGI (reference sequence). CDR3 region: CASSYGTENNEQFF. The CDR3 DNA reads as TGTGCCAGCAGTTATGGGACAGAAAACAATGAGCAGTTCTTC.

The chain uses TRBV30 and TRBJ2-1; possibly TRBD1 for D (6 bases). Germline-derived CDR1 and CDR2 are GTSNPN and SVGIG (reference sequence). The CDR3 runs 16 residues. Trimming cost V 4 bases and J 2 bases, with 18 bases left between them. CDR3 loop: CAWTPPTGRTYNEQFF. The CDR3 DNA reads as TGTGCCTGGACGCCCCCGACAGGCAGAACCTACAATGAGCAGTTCTTC.

This chain links TRBV30 with TRBJ1-5, with D hard to call. V lost 2 bases and J lost 0, with 5 bases in between. This CDR3 has 13 residues. Germline V CDR1 and CDR2: GTSNPN, SVGIG (reference sequence). CDR3 residues: CAWSWTSNQPQHF. The CDR3 DNA follows: TGTGCCTGGAGTTGGACTAGCAATCAGCCCCAGCATTTT.

The J gene is TRBJ1-2, the V gene TRBV10-3; D unresolved. V lost 3 bases and J lost 2, with 10 bases in between. Germline V gives CDR1 ENHRY, CDR2 SYGVKD. CDR3 length equals 14 residues. The CDR3 here is CAISDLEKNYGYTF. The CDR3 DNA is TGTGCCATCAGTGATTTGGAGAAGAACTATGGCTACACCTTC.

This chain connects TRBV4-3 to TRBJ1-6; 8 bases are a match to TRBD1. Trimming at V came to 0 bases and at J to 8 bases, leaving 9 bases not matched to a gene. CDR1 and CDR2 (germline): LGHNA, YSLEER. This CDR3 is 17 amino acids long. CDR3 coding DNA: TGCGCCAGCAGCCAAGAGGTAGACAGGGGATTCGATTCACCCCTCCACTTT. Residues: CASSQEVDRGFDSPLHF.

This clone was picked up a small number of times. The chain is built from TRBV2 and TRBJ1-2, with unresolved D. The germline V gene encodes CDR1 SNHLY and CDR2 FYNNEI. The CDR3 extends over 11 amino acids. V shed 2 bases and J shed 10 bases, with 8 bases lying between them. CDR3 sequence (DNA): TGTGCCAGCAGTGAATCGCGGATCTACACCTTC. Its translation is CASSESRIYTF.

V and J are TRBV10-3 and TRBJ2-6; D gene unclear. Germline V gene data show CDR1 as ENHRY and CDR2 as SYGVKD. V dropped 5 bases and J dropped 0 bases, with 2 bases sitting between them. CDR3 length equals 13 residues. The CDR3 sequence: CAISLSGANVLTF. The CDR3 coding sequence is TGTGCCATCAGTCTCTCTGGGGCCAACGTCCTGACTTTC.

The chain recombines TRBV19 with TRBJ2-7; perhaps TRBD1 as D (6 bases). In germline, CDR1 is LNHDA, CDR2 SQIVND (reference sequence). CDR3 size: 11 residues. Trimming pared 8 bases from V and 6 bases from J, leaving 11 bases between. The CDR3 reads CASGGLGEQYF. In DNA form, the CDR3 reads TGTGCCAGTGGGGGCTTGGGCGAGCAGTACTTC.

The chain is built from TRBV5-1 and TRBJ2-7; 9 bases align to TRBD1. CDR1 and CDR2 from the germline V gene are SGHRS and YFSETQ. This CDR3 has 16 amino acids. V trimming: 3 bases; J trimming: 0 bases; junction bases outside the gene matches: 7. CDR3 region: CASSSGTGSSSYEQYF. In DNA, the CDR3 is TGCGCCAGCAGCTCCGGGACAGGGTCCAGCTCCTACGAGCAGTACTTC.

This chain connects TRBV10-3 to TRBJ1-2, with D perhaps matching TRBD1 (6 bases). Trimming removed 4 bases from V and 8 bases from J, with 14 bases in between. Germline V gene lookup returns CDR1 ENHRY and CDR2 SYGVKD. This CDR3 spans 13 amino acids. As DNA, the CDR3 is TGTGCCATCAGTGGACGGGACAACTGGGGCTACACCTTC. It codes for CAISGRDNWGYTF.

This chain links TRBV18 with TRBJ1-2; D uncertain. Trimming took off 3 bases at V and 2 bases at J, with 7 bases between the two ends. The CDR3 is 13 residues long. Germline CDR1 and CDR2: KGHSH and LQKENI. CDR3 sequence: CASSPGGNYGYTF. Here the CDR3 DNA reads TGTGCCAGCTCACCGGGAGGGAACTATGGCTACACCTTC.

J is TRBJ2-2 and V is TRBV5-1, with D possibly TRBD2 on 5 matching bases. CDR1 and CDR2 (germline): SGHRS, YFSETQ. This CDR3 comprises 15 residues. V lost 0 bases, J lost 7 bases, and 13 bases lay in between. The CDR3 loop is CASSLVGDIFGELFF. CDR3 DNA sequence: TGCGCCAGCAGCTTGGTGGGAGATATCTTCGGGGAGCTGTTTTTT.

Of note for this clone: Other nucleotide sequences from this sample produce the same CDR3. The CDR3 DNA sequence: TGTGCCAGCAGGGCCCAACTAGCAGGAGTAAGCACAGATACGCAGTATTTT. This gives the protein CASRAQLAGVSTDTQYF. The rearrangement uses TRBV2 and TRBJ2-3; D is perhaps TRBD2 (6 bases). From germline, CDR1 is SNHLY and CDR2 FYNNEI. V was trimmed by 6 bases and J by 0 bases, leaving 19 bases between them. The CDR3 length is 17 residues.

The chain links TRBV21-1 to TRBJ1-1; the table's TRBD1 call for D was not verified on the DNA. TRBV21-1 is a known pseudogene. CDR3 length equals 15 residues. CDR3 region: CASIDTVLPRTEAFF. The CDR3 bases are TGTGCCAGCATCGACACTGTTTTACCCCGCACTGAAGCTTTCTTT.

On this clone itself: Distinct nucleotide sequences in the sample also encode this CDR3. The genes are TRBV2 and TRBJ2-7; D unclear. With 4 bases removed from V and 4 bases from J, the gap between germline ends came to 5 bases. Germline values: CDR1 SNHLY, CDR2 FYNNEI. This CDR3 spans 11 amino acids. The CDR3 sequence is CASSGQYEQYF. The CDR3 region has the DNA TGTGCCAGCAGTGGCCAGTACGAGCAGTACTTC.